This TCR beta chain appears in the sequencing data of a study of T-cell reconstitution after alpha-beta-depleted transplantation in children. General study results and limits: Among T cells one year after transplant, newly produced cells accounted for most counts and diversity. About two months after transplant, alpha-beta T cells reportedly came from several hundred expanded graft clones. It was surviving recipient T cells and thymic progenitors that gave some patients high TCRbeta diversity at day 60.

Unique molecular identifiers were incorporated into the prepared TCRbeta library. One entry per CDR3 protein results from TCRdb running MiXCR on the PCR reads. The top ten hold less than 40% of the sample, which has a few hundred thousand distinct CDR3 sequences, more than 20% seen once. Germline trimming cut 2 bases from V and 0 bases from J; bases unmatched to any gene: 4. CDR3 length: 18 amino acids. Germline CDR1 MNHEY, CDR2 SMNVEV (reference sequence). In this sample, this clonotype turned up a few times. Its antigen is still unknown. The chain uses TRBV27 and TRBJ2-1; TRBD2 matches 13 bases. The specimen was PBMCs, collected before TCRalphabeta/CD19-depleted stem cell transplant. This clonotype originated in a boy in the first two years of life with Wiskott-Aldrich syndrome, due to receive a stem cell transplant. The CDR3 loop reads CASSLLTSGRSSYNEQFF. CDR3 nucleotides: TGTGCCAGCAGTTTACTGACTAGCGGGAGGTCCTCCTACAATGAGCAGTTCTTC.